The 2 T cell receptor beta chains listed next were all sequenced from one sample in a study of cytomegalovirus exposure and HLA in healthy donors. A multiplex PCR was run with 60 Vbeta primers and 13 Jbeta primers. The table came from immunoSEQ multiplex PCR; TCRdb's copy has only in-frame clones and leaves some out. The data show about 190,000 clones, 80% to 85% seen once. Sequences were obtained from PBMCs. The receptors were sampled from a boy younger than 18 in good health and CMV-seronegative.

This chain links TRBV2 with TRBJ1-6, with 10 bases that match TRBD1. Germline V CDR1 and CDR2: SNHLY, FYNNEI. The CDR3 is made up of 15 amino acids. J lost 8 bases, V lost 6 bases, and 7 bases had no gene match. The DNA of the CDR3 is TGTGCCAGCAGATTAGGACAGGGGGGAGATTCACCCCTCCACTTT. This codes for CASRLGQGGDSPLHF.

V gene TRBV5-6 combines with J gene TRBJ1-6; 8 bases line up with TRBD1. The V gene end was trimmed by 0 bases and the J gene end by 9 bases; junction bases not matched to a gene: 5. The V gene's germline CDR1 is SGHDT and CDR2 YYEEEE. This CDR3 spans 15 amino acids. The chain's CDR3 is CASSLAARGRSPLHF. The CDR3 bases are TGTGCCAGCAGCTTGGCCGCCAGGGGGCGTTCACCCCTCCACTTT.